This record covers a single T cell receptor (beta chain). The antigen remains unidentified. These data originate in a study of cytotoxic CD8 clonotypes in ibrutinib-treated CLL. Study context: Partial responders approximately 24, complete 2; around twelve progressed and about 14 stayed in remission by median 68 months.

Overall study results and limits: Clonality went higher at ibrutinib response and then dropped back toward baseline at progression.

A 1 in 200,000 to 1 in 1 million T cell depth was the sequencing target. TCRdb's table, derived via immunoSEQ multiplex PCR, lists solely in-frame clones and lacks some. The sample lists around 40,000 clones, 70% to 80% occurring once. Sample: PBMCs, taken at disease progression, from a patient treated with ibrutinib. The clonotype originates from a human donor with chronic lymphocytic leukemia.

The CDR3 sequence is CASSNQPNTEAFF. The CDR3 DNA follows: TGTGCCAGCAGCAACCAACCGAACACTGAAGCTTTCTTT. This chain links TRBV5-6 with TRBJ1-1; D gene uncertain. In germline, CDR1 is SGHDT, CDR2 YYEEEE. This CDR3 contains 13 residues. V lost 4 bases and J lost 1, with 8 bases in between.